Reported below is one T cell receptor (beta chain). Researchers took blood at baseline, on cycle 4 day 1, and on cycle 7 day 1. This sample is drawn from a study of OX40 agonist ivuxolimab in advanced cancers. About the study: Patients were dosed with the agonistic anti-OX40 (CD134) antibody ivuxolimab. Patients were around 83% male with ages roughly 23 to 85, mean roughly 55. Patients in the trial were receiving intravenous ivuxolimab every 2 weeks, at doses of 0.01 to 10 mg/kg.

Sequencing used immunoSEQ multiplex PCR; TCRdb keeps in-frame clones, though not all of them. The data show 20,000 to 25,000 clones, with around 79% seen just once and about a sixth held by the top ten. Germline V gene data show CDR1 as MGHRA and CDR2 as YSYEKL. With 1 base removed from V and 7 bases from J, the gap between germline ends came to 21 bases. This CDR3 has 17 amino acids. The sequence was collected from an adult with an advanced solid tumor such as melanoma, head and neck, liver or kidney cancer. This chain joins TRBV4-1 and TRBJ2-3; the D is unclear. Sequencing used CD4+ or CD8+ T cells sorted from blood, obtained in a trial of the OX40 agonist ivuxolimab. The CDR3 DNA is TGCGCCAGCAGCCAAGTCGATATGGGCTTCCGCCTTAATACGCAGTATTTT. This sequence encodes CASSQVDMGFRLNTQYF.